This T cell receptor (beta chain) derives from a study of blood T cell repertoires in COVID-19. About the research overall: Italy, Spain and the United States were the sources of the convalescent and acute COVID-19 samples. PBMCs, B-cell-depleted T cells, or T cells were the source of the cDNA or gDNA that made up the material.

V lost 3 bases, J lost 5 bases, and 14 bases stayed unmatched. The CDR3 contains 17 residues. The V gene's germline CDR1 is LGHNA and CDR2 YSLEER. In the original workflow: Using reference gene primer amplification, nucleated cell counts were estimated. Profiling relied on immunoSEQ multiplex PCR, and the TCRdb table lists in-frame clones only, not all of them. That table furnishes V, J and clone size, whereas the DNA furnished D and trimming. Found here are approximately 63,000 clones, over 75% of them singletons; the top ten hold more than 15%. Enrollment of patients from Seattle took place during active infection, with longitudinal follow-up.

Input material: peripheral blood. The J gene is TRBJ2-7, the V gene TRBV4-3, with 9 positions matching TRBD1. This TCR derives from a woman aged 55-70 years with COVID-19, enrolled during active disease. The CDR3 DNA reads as TGCGCCAGCAGCCAGTTCACCGCCGGGACAGGGAAGAACGAGCAGTACTTC. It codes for CASSQFTAGTGKNEQYF.